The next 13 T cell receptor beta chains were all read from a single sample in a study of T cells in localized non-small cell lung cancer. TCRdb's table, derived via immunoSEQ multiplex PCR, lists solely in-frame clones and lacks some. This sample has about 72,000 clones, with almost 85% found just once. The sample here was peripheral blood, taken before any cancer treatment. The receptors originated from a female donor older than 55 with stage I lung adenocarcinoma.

CDR3 region: CASSPMTAATNEKLFF. The DNA for the CDR3 is TGTGCCAGCTCACCAATGACAGCCGCAACTAATGAAAAACTGTTTTTT. This chain uses TRBV18 with TRBJ1-4, with a possible D match to TRBD1 (5 bases). This CDR3 is built from 16 residues. V dropped 2 bases and J dropped 0 bases, with 10 bases sitting between them. Germline loops: CDR1 KGHSH, CDR2 LQKENI.

This CDR3 is CASSLKAGELFF. The CDR3 nucleotides read TGTGCCAGCAGCTTGAAAGCCGGGGAGCTGTTTTTT. This chain links TRBV5-6 with TRBJ2-2; D remains ambiguous. In germline, CDR1 is SGHDT, CDR2 YYEEEE. The length of the CDR3 is 12 residues. V shed 1 base and J shed 6 bases, with 4 bases lying between them.

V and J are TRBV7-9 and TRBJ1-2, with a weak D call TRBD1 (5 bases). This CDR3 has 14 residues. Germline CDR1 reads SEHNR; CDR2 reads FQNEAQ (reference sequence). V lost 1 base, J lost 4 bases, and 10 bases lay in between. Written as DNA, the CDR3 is TGTGCCAGCAGCTTAGTCGGGGGAATCTATGGCTACACCTTC. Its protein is CASSLVGGIYGYTF. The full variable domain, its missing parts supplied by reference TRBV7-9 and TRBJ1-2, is DTGVSQNPRHKITKRGQNVTFRCDPISEHNRLYWYRQTLGQGPEFLTYFQNEAQLEKSRLLSDRFSAERPKGSFSTLEIQRTEQGDSAMYLCASSLVGGIYGYTFGSGTRLTVV.

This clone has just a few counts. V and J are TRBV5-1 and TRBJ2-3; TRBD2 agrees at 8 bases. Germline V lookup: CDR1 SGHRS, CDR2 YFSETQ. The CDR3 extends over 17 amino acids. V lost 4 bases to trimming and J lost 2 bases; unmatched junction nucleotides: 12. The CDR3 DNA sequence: TGCGCCAGCAGCCTACTTTTACTAGCGGTCCTCACAGATACGCAGTATTTT. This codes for CASSLLLLAVLTDTQYF.

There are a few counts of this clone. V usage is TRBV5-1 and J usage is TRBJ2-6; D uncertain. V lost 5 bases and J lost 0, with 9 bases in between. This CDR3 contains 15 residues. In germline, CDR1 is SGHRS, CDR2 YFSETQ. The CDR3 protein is CASSSTPSGANVLTF. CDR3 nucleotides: TGCGCCAGCAGTTCGACACCCTCTGGGGCCAACGTCCTGACTTTC.

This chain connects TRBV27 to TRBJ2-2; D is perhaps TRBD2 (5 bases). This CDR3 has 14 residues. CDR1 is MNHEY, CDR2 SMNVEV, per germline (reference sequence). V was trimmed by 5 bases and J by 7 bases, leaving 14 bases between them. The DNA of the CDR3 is TGTGCCAGCAGTCCGCAACTAGGTATCGGGGAGCTGTTTTTT. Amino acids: CASSPQLGIGELFF.

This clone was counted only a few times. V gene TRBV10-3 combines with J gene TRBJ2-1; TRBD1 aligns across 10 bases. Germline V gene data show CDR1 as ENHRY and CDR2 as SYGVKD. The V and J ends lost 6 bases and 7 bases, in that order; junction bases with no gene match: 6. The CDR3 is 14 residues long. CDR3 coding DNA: TGTGCCATCAGCTCGACAGGGGGCAGGAATGAGCAGTTCTTC. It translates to CAISSTGGRNEQFF.

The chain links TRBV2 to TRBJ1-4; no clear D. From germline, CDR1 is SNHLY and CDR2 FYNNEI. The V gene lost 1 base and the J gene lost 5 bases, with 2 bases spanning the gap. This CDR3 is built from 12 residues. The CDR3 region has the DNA TGTGCCAGCAGTGAAGTAAATGAAAAACTGTTTTTT. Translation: CASSEVNEKLFF.

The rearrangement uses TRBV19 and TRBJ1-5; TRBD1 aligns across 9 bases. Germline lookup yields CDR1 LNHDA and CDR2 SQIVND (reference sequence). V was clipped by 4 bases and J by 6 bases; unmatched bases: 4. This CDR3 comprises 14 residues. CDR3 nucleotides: TGTGCCAGTAGTACACAGGGGGCACGTCAGCCCCAGCATTTT. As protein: CASSTQGARQPQHF.

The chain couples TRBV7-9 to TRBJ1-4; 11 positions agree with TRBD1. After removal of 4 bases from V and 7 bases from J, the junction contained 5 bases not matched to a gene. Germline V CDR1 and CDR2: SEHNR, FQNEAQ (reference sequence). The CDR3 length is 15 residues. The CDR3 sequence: CASSSGGTGGEKLFF. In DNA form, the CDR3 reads TGTGCCAGCAGCTCCGGGGGGACAGGGGGTGAAAAACTGTTTTTT. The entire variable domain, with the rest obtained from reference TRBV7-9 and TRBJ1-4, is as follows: DTGVSQNPRHKITKRGQNVTFRCDPISEHNRLYWYRQTLGQGPEFLTYFQNEAQLEKSRLLSDRFSAERPKGSFSTLEIQRTEQGDSAMYLCASSSGGTGGEKLFFGSGTQLSVL.

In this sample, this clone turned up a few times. CDR3 nucleotide sequence: TGTGCCTGGAGCGCGGGCCCGAAGGGGGAAGCTTTCTTT. This sequence encodes CAWSAGPKGEAFF. This chain uses TRBV30 with TRBJ1-1, with a weak D call TRBD1 (5 bases). This CDR3 has 13 amino acids. Germline-derived CDR1 and CDR2 are GTSNPN and SVGIG (reference sequence). V lost 3 bases and J lost 8, with 16 bases in between.

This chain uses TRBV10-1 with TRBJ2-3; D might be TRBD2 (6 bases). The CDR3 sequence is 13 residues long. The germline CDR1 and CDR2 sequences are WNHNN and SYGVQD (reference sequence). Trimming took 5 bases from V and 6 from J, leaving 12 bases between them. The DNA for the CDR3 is TGCGCCAGCAGTAGTACTAGCAGCGATACGCAGTATTTT. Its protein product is CASSSTSSDTQYF.

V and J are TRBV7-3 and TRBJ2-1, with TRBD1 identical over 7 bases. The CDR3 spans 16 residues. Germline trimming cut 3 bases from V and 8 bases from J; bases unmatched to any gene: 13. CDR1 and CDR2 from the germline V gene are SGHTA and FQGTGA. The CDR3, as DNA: TGTGCCAGCAGCTTTCGTCCCGGGACAGACCAGTATGAGCAGTTCTTC. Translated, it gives CASSFRPGTDQYEQFF.